This is a list of T cell receptor beta chains from one sample in a study of blood T cell repertoires in COVID-19. TCRdb keeps only in-frame clones here, not all; method: immunoSEQ multiplex PCR. The data show more than 150,000 clones, with under 90% seen just once and 6.7% held by the top ten. The specimen sequenced was peripheral blood. The receptors here all came from a man aged 40-55 years with acute or convalescent COVID-19. The CDR3 runs from the conserved cysteine through the conserved F or W. The D gene is left open where the match is weak. Rows may omit the clone size; those that give it use once, few, many or a size class.

V	size	D	J	CDR3	DNA
TRBV12-5	.	.	TRBJ2-3	CASSTSGTDTQYF	TGTGCTAGTTCAACCAGCGGCACAGATACGCAGTATTTT
TRBV7-2	.	TRBD2	TRBJ2-1	CASSLAGGIYNEQFF	TGTGCCAGCAGCCTGGCGGGAGGAATTTACAATGAGCAGTTCTTC
TRBV7-8	.	TRBD1	TRBJ1-5	CASSPDRVNQPQHF	TGTGCCAGCAGCCCAGACAGGGTTAACCAGCCCCAGCATTTT
TRBV2	.	TRBD1	TRBJ2-4	CASSTGQDNIQYF	TGTGCCAGCAGTACGGGACAGGACAACATTCAGTACTTC
TRBV7-3	.	TRBD1	TRBJ2-3	CASSPAGQGTDTQYF	TGTGCCAGCAGCCCCGCGGGACAGGGCACAGATACGCAGTATTTT
TRBV29-1	.	.	TRBJ2-7	CSVQGGVSYEQYF	TGCAGCGTACAGGGGGGGGTCTCCTACGAGCAGTACTTC
TRBV27	few	.	TRBJ2-1	CASKPTGDPGYNEQFF	TGTGCCAGCAAGCCCACAGGAGACCCTGGCTACAATGAGCAGTTCTTC
TRBV6-2/TRBV6-3	.	.	TRBJ1-1	CASSGGQPNTEAFF	TGTGCCAGCAGCGGTGGACAGCCGAACACTGAAGCTTTCTTT
TRBV7-7	.	.	TRBJ2-5	CASSPLLAQETQYF	TGTGCTAGCAGCCCACTCCTAGCCCAAGAGACCCAGTACTTC
TRBV3-1/TRBV3-2	.	TRBD1	TRBJ1-2	CASSQGQPYYGYTF	TGTGCCAGCAGCCAGGGACAGCCCTACTATGGCTACACCTTC
TRBV19	.	.	TRBJ2-4	CASSPGTYQEKNIQYF	TGTGCCAGTAGTCCGGGGACTTACCAGGAGAAAAACATTCAGTACTTC
TRBV7-2	.	.	TRBJ1-1	CASSLGTLNTEAFF	TGTGCCAGCAGCCTGGGGACACTAAACACTGAAGCTTTCTTT
TRBV5-4	.	TRBD1	TRBJ2-2	CASRSDRVNTGELFF	TGTGCCAGCAGATCGGACAGGGTCAACACCGGGGAGCTGTTTTTT
TRBV4-3	few	TRBD1	TRBJ1-5	CASSQEKGAFQPQHF	TGCGCCAGCAGCCAAGAAAAGGGGGCATTTCAGCCCCAGCATTTT
TRBV11-2	.	TRBD1	TRBJ1-5	CASSIQGAGQPQHF	TGTGCCAGCAGCATACAGGGGGCCGGCCAGCCCCAGCATTTT
TRBV3-1/TRBV3-2	.	TRBD2	TRBJ2-3	CASSQELGGADTQYF	TGTGCCAGCAGCCAAGAGTTGGGGGGGGCAGATACGCAGTATTTT
TRBV19	.	TRBD1	TRBJ1-1	CASKLEIDRGNTEAFF	TGTGCCAGTAAACTTGAAATTGACAGGGGGAACACTGAAGCTTTCTTT